This T cell receptor beta chain was sequenced during a study of T cells in Graves' hyperthyroidism and ophthalmopathy. CDR1 SGHTS and CDR2 YDEGEE come from the germline V gene. The CDR3 covers 14 residues. Deletions cut 5 bases from V and 5 bases from J, with 16 bases between. In this sample, this clonotype turned up many times. There were TCR beta CDR3 regions amplified from RNA transcripts. In the first-round RT-PCR of the TCR CDR3, the HTBI primer set was used. TCRdb reprocessed the multiplex PCR reads via MiXCR and lists one record per CDR3 protein. The table has approximately 380,000 distinct CDR3 sequences, around 15% seen once.

The receptor was derived from a man over 45 with Graves' ophthalmopathy. Sequencing was performed on blood. The chain recombines TRBV5-8 with TRBJ2-5; D unclear. The CDR3 nucleotides are TGTGCCAGCAGGTCTGGCCACAACTGGGAGACCCAGTACTTC. Translation: CASRSGHNWETQYF.